The T cell receptor (beta chain) under discussion was sequenced for a study of CD8+ T cells in alopecia areata. CDR3 length equals 16 residues. CDR1 and CDR2 from the germline V gene are MNHEY and SMNVEV (reference sequence). V shed 1 base and J shed 0 bases, with 7 bases lying between them. As the sequencing template, cDNA was produced by extracting RNA and reverse transcribing it. Generated by immunoSEQ multiplex PCR, the TCRdb table keeps only in-frame clones and is missing some. Found here are hundreds of thousands of clones, about 68% of them singletons; the top ten hold about 1.3%. The starting material was CD4+ T cells sorted from blood, obtained at week 0. This clonotype was sampled from a human donor with alopecia areata. The chain joins TRBV27 to TRBJ2-6; D is undetermined. The CDR3 bases are TGTGCCAGCAGTTTATTTCGAGGCTCTGGGGCCAACGTCCTGACTTTC. It is translated as CASSLFRGSGANVLTF.